The entry below gives a single T cell receptor beta chain sequence along with its context. Its cognate antigen is unknown. The TCR beta cDNA libraries contained unique molecular identifiers. With roughly 0.95 to 11 million T cells as the source, approximately 500,000 cDNA molecules resulted. TCRdb reprocessed the PCR reads via MiXCR and lists one record per CDR3 protein. The repertoire holds some 450,000 distinct CDR3 sequences, with nearly 45% as singletons. The sample belongs to a study of post-analysis software for immune sequencing data. Study as a whole: Included courses were relapsing-remitting and secondary progressive multiple sclerosis; progressive-relapsing multiple sclerosis was also included. General study points: About 5 TRBV segments (TRBV5-6, TRBV5-1 and TRBV20-1 among them) occurred more frequently in patients than in controls. There was significantly lower normalized Chao1 diversity in multiple sclerosis patients than in controls. Same-batch samples co-clustered strongly by F measure.

Germline V CDR1 and CDR2: SQVTM, ANQGSEA. V lost 7 bases and J lost 3; bases outside the gene matches: 6. CDR3 size: 13 residues. This clonotype originated in a girl between 5 and 17 years old with multiple sclerosis. Sequencing used blood. The V gene is TRBV29-1, the J gene TRBJ2-3; 8 bases agree with TRBD1. CDR3 in DNA: TGCAGCGCTCGGACAGGGACGACAGATACGCAGTATTTT. It translates to CSARTGTTDTQYF.